One T cell receptor (beta chain) is described in this entry. Its antigen is unknown. No much larger clone exists at a distance of one base, and base qualities are not known. This entry is derived from a study of control samples from healthy donors and cancer patients (dated by TCRdb to 2020 to 2021). The germline V gene (reference sequence) provides CDR1 SGHKS and CDR2 YYEKEE. Unmatched junction bases come to 8, with V trimmed by 1 base and J by 8 bases. The CDR3 runs 14 residues from the cysteine to the phenylalanine. Only the CDR3 DNA is retained, 42 bases long and in frame from the first base. The receptor library was made with the immunoSEQ multiplex PCR assay. This is the immuneACCESS table as TCRdb keeps it, with only in-frame sequences that have V and J called. A part of the clones is gone; compared with another copy, unresolved V genes explain less than half, and the rest is unexplained. Recorded for this sample are 170,000 or so clones; approximately 92% of them occurred a single time. The ten largest make up about 1.6% of the sample.

The chain is made from TRBV5-5 and TRBJ1-2; 7 of the junction bases match TRBD1. This TCR derives from a man between 18 and 29 years old in good health. Source material: blood. The bases read TGTGCCAGCAGCTTGCAACAGGGGCTGTACGGCTACACCTTC. It translates to CASSLQQGLYGYTF. The entire variable domain, with the stretches around the CDR3 drawn from the reference TRBV5-5 and TRBJ1-2 proteins, is DAGVTQSPTHLIKTRGQQVTLRCSPISGHKSVSWYQQVLGQGPQFIFQYYEKEERGRGNFPDRFSARQFPNYSSELNVNALLLGDSALYLCASSLQQGLYGYTFGSGTRLTVV.